The 23 T cell receptor beta chains reported below all come from one sample, sequenced in a study of post-analysis software for immune sequencing data. Notes on the study in general: TRBV5-6, TRBV5-1 and TRBV20-1 were among about 5 TRBV segments more frequent in patients than controls.

Antigens of these TCRs are unknown. Tagging with unique molecular identifiers was a feature of the TCR beta cDNA libraries. TCRdb re-derived calls from the PCR reads in MiXCR, one entry per CDR3 protein. The top ten hold around 10% of the sample, which has approximately 440,000 distinct CDR3 sequences, approximately 45% seen once. Specimen: blood. The origin of the receptors is a girl under 18 with multiple sclerosis.

This chain uses TRBV7-2 with TRBJ1-1; D ambiguous. The V and J ends lost 2 bases and 0 bases respectively, with 7 bases between them. Germline V gene data show CDR1 as SGHTA and CDR2 as FQGNSA. The CDR3 is made up of 14 amino acids. The CDR3 region has the DNA TGTGCCAGCAGCTTAATGCTCTTGAACACTGAAGCTTTCTTT. It yields the protein CASSLMLLNTEAFF.

This clonotype was seen only a few times. This chain uses TRBV6-6 with TRBJ2-7; D possibly corresponds to TRBD2 (6 bases). The V end lost 0 bases, the J end lost 4 bases, and 13 bases lay between the germline ends. The CDR3 length is 15 residues. Germline values: CDR1 MNHNY, CDR2 SVGAGI (reference sequence). The CDR3 DNA sequence: TGTGCCAGCAGTTACTCAGGCAGGGAGGAGTACGAGCAGTACTTC. Translating gives CASSYSGREEYEQYF.

This clonotype showed up just a few times. V is TRBV24-1 and J is TRBJ2-1, with 15 bases matching TRBD2. J was trimmed by 6 bases and V by 2 bases; bases with no gene match: 4. This CDR3 comprises 17 residues. Germline lookup yields CDR1 KGHDR and CDR2 SFDVKD. CDR3 amino acids: CATSDWGLAGGGNEQFF. The CDR3, as DNA: TGTGCCACCAGTGATTGGGGACTAGCGGGAGGAGGCAATGAGCAGTTCTTC.

The V call is TRBV18, the J call TRBJ2-7, with 9 bases matching TRBD2. After removal of 0 bases from V and 7 bases from J, the junction contained 10 bases not matched to a gene. From germline, CDR1 is KGHSH and CDR2 LQKENI. CDR3 size: 16 residues. The CDR3 nucleotides read TGTGCCAGCTCACCACCGACTAGCGGAGAGTGGGGGGAGCAGTACTTC. Its protein product is CASSPPTSGEWGEQYF.

The chain employs TRBV7-9 and TRBJ1-2; D gene ambiguous. The CDR3 length is 13 residues. V lost 5 bases, J lost 6 bases, and 13 bases lay in between. Germline lookup yields CDR1 SEHNR and CDR2 FQNEAQ (reference sequence). The CDR3 nucleotides are TGTGCCAGCAGCCTTCCGGTTGATCATGGCTACACCTTC. It is translated as CASSLPVDHGYTF.

CDR3 sequence reads: CSAQTSGNSYNEQFF. The CDR3 DNA sequence: TGCAGTGCTCAGACTAGCGGGAACTCCTACAATGAGCAGTTCTTC. The V and J genes are TRBV20-1 and TRBJ2-1; TRBD2 matches 11 bases. CDR1 DFQATT and CDR2 SNEGSKA come from the germline V gene (reference sequence). CDR3 length equals 15 residues. V lost 5 bases, J lost 0 bases, and 3 bases stayed unmatched.

This clonotype was seen only a few times. V usage is TRBV6-5 and J usage is TRBJ2-7; D gene ambiguous. The CDR3 has 15 amino acids. V lost 7 bases to trimming and J lost 5 bases, with 21 bases between them. Germline CDR1 reads MNHEY; CDR2 reads SVGAGI. Here the CDR3 reads CASTLSRVKFDEQYF. CDR3 bases: TGTGCCAGCACTCTATCCCGGGTAAAGTTTGACGAGCAGTACTTC.

The rearrangement uses TRBV25-1 and TRBJ2-5; 10 nucleotides align to TRBD2. V shed 3 bases and J 5 bases; nucleotides not matched to a gene: 12. The V gene's germline CDR1 is MGHDK and CDR2 SYGVNS. The CDR3 covers 17 residues. The CDR3 sequence: CASSERTSGFSVETQYF. The DNA of the CDR3 is TGTGCCAGCAGTGAGAGGACTAGCGGCTTCTCCGTGGAGACCCAGTACTTC. Filled out from reference TRBV25-1 and TRBJ2-5, the complete variable domain reads EADIYQTPRYLVIGTGKKITLECSQTMGHDKMYWYQQDPGMELHLIHYSYGVNSTEKGDLSSESTVSRIRTEHFPLTLESARPSHTSQYLCASSERTSGFSVETQYFGPGTRLLVL.

The sample holds a few counts of this clonotype. The chain has TRBV5-1 and TRBJ2-1; D gene uncertain. The germline V gene encodes CDR1 SGHRS and CDR2 YFSETQ. Between the trimmed V and J ends, which lost 0 bases and 7 bases, there was a span of 11 bases. The length of the CDR3 is 14 residues. The CDR3 is CASSLEFPRNEQFF. CDR3 in DNA: TGCGCCAGCAGCTTGGAGTTCCCCCGGAATGAGCAGTTCTTC.

V is TRBV6-1 and J is TRBJ2-7, with D perhaps TRBD2 (5 bases). Germline CDR1 MNHNS, CDR2 SASEGT. Trimming shortened V by 7 bases and J by 3 bases, and 19 bases separated the two germline ends. There are 15 residues in the CDR3. The CDR3 loop reads CASILGLAENYEQYF. CDR3 DNA: TGTGCCAGCATACTCGGGCTAGCAGAGAACTACGAGCAGTACTTC.

CDR3 nucleotides: TGTGCCAGCAGTAATCACCCGGGACAGGGAAAGTACTTC. Translation: CASSNHPGQGKYF. The genes are TRBV6-5 and TRBJ2-7, with TRBD1 matching 9 bases. J gave up 11 bases and V 5 bases, and 10 bases lay outside the gene matches. Germline lookup yields CDR1 MNHEY and CDR2 SVGAGI. This CDR3 has 13 amino acids.

The V and J genes are TRBV6-1 and TRBJ1-5; D remains ambiguous. The CDR3 loop spans 11 amino acids. The germline V gene encodes CDR1 MNHNS and CDR2 SASEGT. Trimming removed 1 base from V and 8 bases from J, with 3 bases in between. This chain's CDR3 is CASSEEKPQHF. CDR3 coding DNA: TGTGCCAGCAGTGAAGAGAAGCCCCAGCATTTT.

CDR3 sequence: CASSYSMFAGMPVPQIQETQYF. CDR3 coding DNA: TGTGCCAGCAGTTACTCGATGTTCGCGGGGATGCCAGTCCCTCAGATCCAAGAGACCCAGTACTTC. The chain couples TRBV6-5 to TRBJ2-5, with D maybe TRBD2 (6 bases). Deletions cut 0 bases from V and 1 base from J, with 30 bases between. This CDR3 has 22 amino acids. CDR1 is MNHEY and CDR2 is SVGAGI in the germline V gene.

The V and J genes are TRBV20-1 and TRBJ2-1; D remains unclear. Trimming cost V 0 bases and J 10 bases, with 13 bases left between them. CDR3 length: 13 residues. CDR1 is DFQATT, CDR2 SNEGSKA, per germline (reference sequence). The CDR3 sequence: CSARDTVLGEQFF. DNA for the CDR3: TGCAGTGCTAGAGATACCGTATTGGGCGAGCAGTTCTTC.

This clonotype has only a few counts. The rearrangement links TRBV20-1 to TRBJ2-3; 12 nucleotides agree with TRBD2. This CDR3 region has 16 residues. Germline-derived CDR1 and CDR2 are DFQATT and SNEGSKA (reference sequence). J lost 3 bases, V lost 4 bases, and 8 bases had no gene match. DNA for the CDR3: TGCAGTGCTACACCTCTGACTAGCGGGAGAACAGATACGCAGTATTTT. It codes for CSATPLTSGRTDTQYF.

This clonotype was detected a few times. The gene calls are TRBV28 and TRBJ2-7; 9 positions match TRBD1. V lost 7 bases, J lost 5 bases, and 6 bases stayed unmatched. The CDR3 consists of 13 residues. CDR1 and CDR2 from the germline V gene are MDHEN and SYDVKM. Written as DNA, the CDR3 is TGTGCCAGCACGAGACAGGGGGGGAACGAGCAGTACTTC. Its translation: CASTRQGGNEQYF.

This chain links TRBV7-2 with TRBJ2-5, with D perhaps given as TRBD1 or TRBD2 (6 bases each). TRBJ2-7 explains the end of the DNA better; the J call may be wrong. The CDR3 covers 15 residues. CDR1 is SGHTA, CDR2 FQGNSA, per germline. The CDR3 reads CASSLVTGAGGEQYF. CDR3 bases: TGTGCCAGCAGCTTAGTTACGGGGGCCGGGGGCGAGCAGTACTTC.

The table lists this clonotype with a few counts. The V call is TRBV10-3, the J call TRBJ2-7; 15 bases map to TRBD2. The CDR3 runs 18 residues. Germline CDR1 is ENHRY and CDR2 is SYGVKD. With 0 bases clipped from V and 5 bases from J, the junction kept 8 bases outside the gene matches. The chain's CDR3 is CAISESKGTSGRIDEQYF. CDR3 nucleotides: TGTGCCATCAGTGAGTCGAAGGGGACTAGCGGGAGGATAGACGAGCAGTACTTC.

The J gene is TRBJ2-2, the V gene TRBV7-9; 8 positions agree with TRBD2. The ends lost 2 bases at V and 5 bases at J; junction bases unmatched: 4. The CDR3 loop spans 15 amino acids. Germline V gives CDR1 SEHNR, CDR2 FQNEAQ (reference sequence). CDR3 nucleotides: TGTGCCAGCAGCTTAAGTCTAGCGGGTACCGGGGAGCTGTTTTTT. This gives the protein CASSLSLAGTGELFF. The full variable domain, in which reference TRBV7-9 and TRBJ2-2 provide the parts outside the CDR3, is DTGVSQNPRHKITKRGQNVTFRCDPISEHNRLYWYRQTLGQGPEFLTYFQNEAQLEKSRLLSDRFSAERPKGSFSTLEIQRTEQGDSAMYLCASSLSLAGTGELFFGEGSRLTVL.

This clonotype was observed a few times. The genes are TRBV20-1 and TRBJ1-6; D may be TRBD1 (6 bases). This CDR3 contains 14 residues. Germline CDR1 is DFQATT and CDR2 is SNEGSKA (reference sequence). Trimming removed 0 bases from V and 8 bases from J, with 11 bases in between. Here the CDR3 reads CSAREGGPYSPLHF. CDR3 in DNA: TGCAGTGCTAGAGAAGGGGGGCCTTATTCACCCCTCCACTTT.

In its sample, this clonotype was seen a few times. Sequence at one end of the junction differs from germline and may be a read error. The chain links TRBV6-2 or TRBV6-3 to TRBJ1-1; possibly TRBD1 for D (5 bases). The CDR3 consists of 17 residues. Germline CDR1 is MNHEY and CDR2 is SVGEGT. CDR3 coding DNA: TGTGCCAGCAGTCACTCTCTCTCCGGGACGGGAAACACTGAAGCTTTCTTT. Protein sequence: CASSHSLSGTGNTEAFF.

The rearrangement joins TRBV27 to TRBJ2-1; D tentatively reads TRBD1 or TRBD2 (6 bases each). V gave up 3 bases and J gave up 13 bases, with 13 bases separating them. The germline gives CDR1 MNHEY, CDR2 SMNVEV (reference sequence). This CDR3 region has 12 residues. The chain's CDR3 is CASSFGGLVQFF. In DNA form, the CDR3 reads TGTGCCAGCAGTTTTGGGGGGCTAGTTCAGTTCTTC.

This clonotype has just one count. This chain uses TRBV5-1 with TRBJ1-2; 10 positions agree with TRBD1. The CDR3 sequence is 15 residues long. The V gene's germline CDR1 is SGHRS and CDR2 YFSETQ. The J segment lost 6 bases and the V segment lost 4 bases, leaving 9 bases of the junction unmatched. The CDR3: CASSKPGQGSHGYTF. The DNA for the CDR3 is TGCGCCAGCAGCAAGCCGGGACAGGGGAGCCATGGCTACACCTTC.